This TCR beta chain was documented in a study of cytomegalovirus exposure and HLA in healthy donors. About the research overall: The 90 to 150 validation repertoires used a platform that matched the one used for the roughly 700 first-cohort repertoires, as a later analysis reported.

Remarks on this clone: What it binds is not known.

Using immunoSEQ multiplex PCR, the repertoire was profiled, and TCRdb retains in-frame clones only, with some absent. Counted here are 200,000 to 250,000 clones, 70% to 90% occurring once; the ten biggest clones make up roughly 6%. General study results and limits: The study designated 150 or so TCR beta chains cytomegalovirus-associated. Most TCR sequences were seen very rarely across donors, but some public TCRs occurred in many.

Germline V gene data show CDR1 as MNHEY and CDR2 as SMNVEV (reference sequence). The V end was cut by 3 bases, the J end by 0 bases, with 6 bases between. The CDR3 has 14 amino acids. V and J are TRBV27 and TRBJ2-1; D is ambiguous. The TCR sequence derives from a woman aged 18-29 years in good health and CMV-seronegative. Source material: PBMCs. The DNA of the CDR3 is TGTGCCAGCAGTTTCGAGCGCTCCTACAATGAGCAGTTCTTC. It specifies CASSFERSYNEQFF.